Listed here are 19 T cell receptor beta chains from one sample, sequenced in a study of T cells in Graves' hyperthyroidism and ophthalmopathy. There were TCR beta CDR3 regions amplified from RNA transcripts. In the first-round RT-PCR of the TCR CDR3, the HTBI primer set was used. TCRdb independently ran MiXCR on the multiplex PCR reads; one entry per CDR3 protein. The sample includes 300,000 to 450,000 distinct CDR3 sequences, 15% to 18% of them seen just once. The source material was blood. The receptors originated from a young woman with Graves' hyperthyroidism that later progressed to Graves' ophthalmopathy.

This clonotype was seen at least ten times. The CDR3: CASSLVPLAGVGSTDTQYF. CDR3 DNA sequence: TGTGCCAGCAGCTTAGTACCCCTAGCGGGAGTAGGAAGCACAGATACGCAGTATTTT. V gene TRBV7-2 combines with J gene TRBJ2-3; TRBD2 matches 10 bases. This CDR3 comprises 19 residues. Germline lookup yields CDR1 SGHTA and CDR2 FQGNSA. Trimming took 1 base from V and 0 from J; bases not matched to a gene: 10.

The chain is built from TRBV20-1 and TRBJ2-1; a possible D gene is TRBD2 (6 bases). V lost 5 bases to trimming and J lost 0 bases, with 17 bases between them. Germline V lookup: CDR1 DFQATT, CDR2 SNEGSKA (reference sequence). The CDR3 has 16 amino acids. CDR3: CSARAGVTSSYNEQFF. As DNA, the CDR3 is TGCAGTGCTCGAGCGGGTGTGACAAGCTCCTACAATGAGCAGTTCTTC.

This clonotype showed up many times. CDR3 protein: CAWSVGHPTDTQYF. CDR3 coding DNA: TGTGCCTGGAGTGTAGGTCACCCCACAGATACGCAGTATTTT. The chain combines TRBV30 with TRBJ2-3; D gene ambiguous. The CDR3 runs to 14 residues. Germline V gene data show CDR1 as GTSNPN and CDR2 as SVGIG (reference sequence). Trimming shortened V by 0 bases and J by 2 bases, and 9 bases separated the two germline ends.

The chain links TRBV2 to TRBJ2-7; 9 nucleotides line up with TRBD1. With 7 bases clipped from V and 1 base from J, the junction kept 5 bases outside the gene matches. Per the germline V gene, CDR1 is SNHLY and CDR2 is FYNNEI. The CDR3 totals 14 residues. CDR3 amino acids: CASTPGTGSYEQYF. CDR3 nucleotides: TGTGCCAGCACCCCCGGGACAGGGTCCTACGAGCAGTACTTC.

The V call is TRBV19, the J call TRBJ2-2; 8 nucleotides match TRBD1. Trimming at V came to 6 bases and at J to 1 base, leaving 4 bases not matched to a gene. Germline V lookup: CDR1 LNHDA, CDR2 SQIVND (reference sequence). The CDR3 loop spans 15 amino acids. For the CDR3, the DNA is TGTGCCAGTAGACCCGGACAGGGGAACACCGGGGAGCTGTTTTTT. Translated: CASRPGQGNTGELFF.

About this clonotype itself: This may be a read error, as it is one base from a much larger clone. This rearrangement joins TRBV12-3 or TRBV12-4 to TRBJ1-2; the match to TRBD1 covers 7 bases. After removal of 3 bases from V and 13 bases from J, the junction contained 11 bases not matched to a gene. There are 13 residues in the CDR3. DNA for the CDR3: TGTGCCAGCAGTTTTACAGGGGCGATGACCTGCACCTTC. Protein product: CASSFTGAMTCTF.

This clonotype was seen ten or more times. This chain uses TRBV2 with TRBJ2-3, with 12 positions matching TRBD2. The CDR3 spans 16 residues. The germline gives CDR1 SNHLY, CDR2 FYNNEI. V shed 6 bases, J shed 7 bases, and the junction held 11 bases outside the gene matches. The CDR3 is CASSPTGTSGPNTQYF. CDR3 in DNA: TGTGCCAGCAGCCCCACCGGGACTAGCGGGCCGAATACGCAGTATTTT.

The chain carries TRBV9 and TRBJ1-2; D gene unclear. The CDR3 length is 13 residues. V was cut by 0 bases and J by 2 bases, with 5 bases left in between. From germline, CDR1 is SGDLS and CDR2 YYNGEE. Written as DNA, the CDR3 is TGTGCCAGCAGCGTAGATGAGAACTATGGCTACACCTTC. This translates into CASSVDENYGYTF.

This clonotype was recorded at least ten times. The chain employs TRBV5-1 and TRBJ2-7; no firm D call. V was trimmed by 4 bases and J by 0 bases, leaving 8 bases between them. The CDR3 covers 13 residues. Per the germline V gene, CDR1 is SGHRS and CDR2 is YFSETQ. CDR3 DNA sequence: TGCGCCAGCAGCACTCACGACTCCTACGAGCAGTACTTC. This encodes CASSTHDSYEQYF.

V gene TRBV4-1 combines with J gene TRBJ1-4, with D perhaps TRBD1 (6 bases). Between the trimmed V and J ends, which lost 1 base and 11 bases, there was a span of 17 bases. The CDR3 has 15 amino acids. Germline CDR1 reads MGHRA; CDR2 reads YSYEKL. This chain's CDR3 is CASSQVPPRGGKLFF. CDR3 DNA sequence: TGCGCCAGCAGCCAAGTTCCTCCCAGGGGAGGCAAACTGTTTTTT.

The chain joins TRBV7-2 to TRBJ2-5; 13 nucleotides line up with TRBD2. Germline lookup yields CDR1 SGHTA and CDR2 FQGNSA. Trimming at V came to 4 bases and at J to 4 bases, leaving 6 bases not matched to a gene. This CDR3 contains 16 residues. The CDR3 DNA sequence: TGTGCCAGCAGCTCCGCCGGGACTAGCGGGACAGAGACCCAGTACTTC. It is translated as CASSSAGTSGTETQYF. Full variable domain (remainder filled in from reference TRBV7-2 and TRBJ2-5): GAGVSQSPSNKVTEKGKDVELRCDPISGHTALYWYRQSLGQGLEFLIYFQGNSAPDKSGLPSDRFSAERTGGSVSTLTIQRTQQEDSAVYLCASSSAGTSGTETQYFGPGTRLLVL.

This clonotype was seen at least ten times. V gene TRBV6-1 combines with J gene TRBJ2-1; no clear D gene. This CDR3 is built from 16 residues. The V end lost 11 bases, the J end lost 0 bases, and 20 bases lay between the germline ends. CDR1 is MNHNS and CDR2 is SASEGT in the germline V gene. This CDR3 is CAVRTAPRFSYNEQFF. CDR3 DNA: TGTGCCGTTCGGACGGCCCCCCGTTTCTCCTACAATGAGCAGTTCTTC.

This clonotype was counted between two and nine times. This chain joins TRBV4-1 and TRBJ2-1; D gene unclear. The ends were cut back, 0 bases at V and 9 bases at J, with 6 bases in the middle. The germline CDR1 and CDR2 sequences are MGHRA and YSYEKL. The CDR3 extends over 12 amino acids. CDR3 sequence reads: CASSQDEVEQFF. The CDR3 DNA reads TGCGCCAGCAGCCAAGATGAGGTTGAGCAGTTCTTC.

This clonotype was picked up many times. The chain uses TRBV29-1 and TRBJ1-2, with D perhaps TRBD1 (5 bases). Deletions cut 3 bases from V and 1 base from J, with 24 bases between. Germline CDR1 and CDR2: SQVTM and ANQGSEA. This CDR3 comprises 18 residues. CDR3 residues: CSVDQSLVQGAFNYGYTF. The CDR3 DNA follows: TGCAGCGTTGACCAATCCCTCGTCCAAGGGGCCTTTAACTATGGCTACACCTTC.

The chain employs TRBV20-1 and TRBJ2-3; either TRBD1 or TRBD2 may fit D (5 bases each). Germline V gives CDR1 DFQATT, CDR2 SNEGSKA (reference sequence). V lost 6 bases, J lost 12 bases, and 19 bases lay in between. The CDR3 totals 12 residues. CDR3 loop: CSARRFGTSQYF. CDR3 bases: TGCAGTGCCCGTCGATTCGGGACGTCACAGTATTTT.

This clonotype was counted a few times. The V call is TRBV4-3, the J call TRBJ1-1; weak D call: TRBD1 (5 bases). V was trimmed by 4 bases and J by 4 bases, leaving 16 bases between them. This CDR3 is 15 amino acids long. Germline CDR1 is LGHNA and CDR2 is YSLEER. The CDR3, as DNA: TGCGCCAGCAGCCCTCTGGCAGGGTCGGGCACTGAAGCTTTCTTT. This sequence encodes CASSPLAGSGTEAFF.

The chain joins TRBV30 to TRBJ2-1, with TRBD2 as a possible D gene (5 bases). CDR3 length: 11 amino acids. Germline-derived CDR1 and CDR2 are GTSNPN and SVGIG (reference sequence). The V end lost 5 bases, the J end lost 9 bases, and 11 bases lay between the germline ends. Here the CDR3 reads CAWLVLGEQFF. In DNA form, the CDR3 reads TGTGCCTGGCTAGTACTAGGTGAGCAGTTCTTC.

The rearrangement links TRBV5-1 to TRBJ2-7; 7 nucleotides line up with TRBD2. This CDR3 region has 14 residues. The trim removed 4 bases at V and 5 bases at J, leaving 9 bases unmatched. CDR1 is SGHRS and CDR2 is YFSETQ in the germline V gene. CDR3 sequence (DNA): TGCGCCAGCAGCGGGGAGCTAGCGGTCCACGAGCAGTACTTC. Translated, it gives CASSGELAVHEQYF.

There are many counts of this clonotype. The V gene is TRBV3-1, the J gene TRBJ1-1, with D uncertain. CDR1 is LGHDT, CDR2 YNNKEL, per germline (reference sequence). This CDR3 is 14 amino acids long. Trimming removed 0 bases from V and 7 bases from J, with 12 bases in between. The CDR3: CASSQEGAGIEAFF. CDR3 nucleotides: TGTGCCAGCAGCCAAGAGGGCGCGGGAATTGAAGCTTTCTTT.